This TCR beta chain is drawn from a study of cytomegalovirus exposure and HLA in healthy donors. Notes on the study in general: The study put some 160 TCR beta chains on its list as cytomegalovirus-associated.

Regarding this clone: Its target is unknown. The junction shows a germline mismatch at one end, possibly a read error.

Assay: immunoSEQ multiplex PCR; the TCRdb copy retains only in-frame clones and omits some. The sample contains 50,000 to 70,000 clones, about 95% of which appear only once. The sequencing input was PBMCs. This TCR derives from a woman between 18 and 30 years old in good health and CMV-seropositive.

The CDR3 DNA reads as TGTGCCAGCAGCTTGGGCACCCCCGGGAACTCTGAAGCTTTCTTT. This encodes CASSLGTPGNSEAFF. The V and J genes are TRBV7-2 and TRBJ1-1; D gene uncertain. CDR3 length: 15 residues. Germline-derived CDR1 and CDR2 are SGHTA and FQGNSA.